Listed below are T cell receptor beta chains from one sample, sequenced in a study of blood T cells in healthy people across ages. TCRdb reprocessed the 5' RACE reads with MiXCR, giving one entry per CDR3 protein. The sample carries hundreds of thousands of distinct CDR3 sequences, 56% recorded once. The sequencing input was blood. These receptors came from a man between 35 and 55 years old in good health. CDR3s include the opening cysteine and the closing phenylalanine or tryptophan.

TRBV11-3,CASSLSSARTQYF
TRBV20-1,CSARDYGRAYNEQYF
TRBV6-6,CASSPRGRGGTGELFF
TRBV9,CASSGQGYYGYTF
TRBV27,CASSSSTGLSNQPQHF
TRBV7-2,CASRPGQTSYEQYF
TRBV7-2,CASSLAGVFSGELFF
TRBV4-3,CASSQARVREQFF
TRBV3-1,CASSPPPVRKETQYF
TRBV7-2,CASSKRGTSGRRETQYF
TRBV6-1,CASSGPRGNEKLFF
TRBV28,CASRGSGTGTYEQYF
TRBV20-1,CSARETGTAYNEQYF
TRBV28,CASSLSPMGGHNEQFF
TRBV29-1,CSVLGGGVSYEQYF
TRBV20-1,CSARLRGRDTEAFF
TRBV7-3,CASSLMGVGQGNTEAFF
TRBV12-3/TRBV12-4,CASRGQSMYGYTF
TRBV24-1,CATSESRISTDTQYF
TRBV7-2,CASKEGQKTQYF
TRBV9,CASSASGLTNQETQYF
TRBV3-1,CASKGEGQETQYF
TRBV29-1,CSVGTGGREETQYF
TRBV4-1,CASSQDLAGRYEQYF
TRBV29-1,CSVGQGEIQETQYF
TRBV27,CASGLFDRVYGYTF
TRBV9,CASSIEPGTANGGYTF
TRBV12-5,CASGLPRGTGVYEQYF
TRBV9,CASSVRASPPDTQYF
TRBV24-1,CATGGSGPLGEQFF
TRBV5-1,CASSPRDRNNEQYF
TRBV4-1,CASSQPSGVAKNIQYF
TRBV12-3/TRBV12-4,CASSPPIIWFYNEQFF
TRBV6-1,CASSDFGASGYEQYF
TRBV6-1,CASIPPGGSYEQYF
TRBV6-6,CANSNRRLDEKLFF
TRBV9,CASSVGVGQNYGYTF
TRBV10-3,CAISESGTSGRAYWQFF
TRBV9,CASSVGRTSGVVGELFF
TRBV15,CATSRDDREVEKLFF
TRBV9,CASKGQMNTGELFF
TRBV7-7,CASSLNIGELFF
TRBV11-2,CASSSLGEAFF
TRBV5-5,CASSLDSHTGNEQFF
TRBV5-1,CASSLEGTGGIDGYTF
TRBV2,CASSETQGGETQYF
TRBV7-7,CASSSVPGSEETRYF
TRBV7-2,CASSLWGGGNYEQYF
TRBV7-2,CASSPAVGRTDTQYF
TRBV7-3,CASSLTPGSGGYTF
TRBV7-9,CASSSAQVNGYYGYTF